Listed here are 28 T cell receptor beta chains from one sample, sequenced in a study of cytomegalovirus exposure and HLA in healthy donors. PCR primers comprised 60 Vbeta and 13 Jbeta primers. Using immunoSEQ multiplex PCR, the repertoire was profiled, and TCRdb retains in-frame clones only, with some absent. The table shows roughly 150,000 clones, with 76% occurring only once. Sequencing was performed on PBMCs. The origin of the receptors is a male donor in good health and CMV-seronegative.

This chain uses TRBV5-1 with TRBJ1-6, with 8 positions matching TRBD1. CDR3 length: 14 residues. Germline V lookup: CDR1 SGHRS, CDR2 YFSETQ. V lost 3 bases and J lost 5; bases outside the gene matches: 1. The CDR3 sequence is CASSSGQDNSPLHF. The DNA for the CDR3 is TGCGCCAGCAGCTCGGGACAGGATAATTCACCCCTCCACTTT.

This clone was recorded only once. The chain uses TRBV29-1 and TRBJ1-4; possible D gene TRBD1, 5 bases. The CDR3 covers 14 residues. V dropped 4 bases and J dropped 7 bases, with 16 bases sitting between them. From germline, CDR1 is SQVTM and CDR2 ANQGSEA. The CDR3 sequence is CSVAGEGVVEKLFF. Written as DNA, the CDR3 is TGCAGCGTTGCTGGGGAAGGGGTCGTTGAAAAACTGTTTTTT.

This chain connects TRBV28 to TRBJ2-7; 9 bases align to TRBD1. In germline, CDR1 is MDHEN, CDR2 SYDVKM. CDR3 length: 13 amino acids. V lost 10 bases to trimming and J lost 3 bases; unmatched junction nucleotides: 7. The CDR3 region is CATQTGGYYEQYF. The CDR3 nucleotides read TGTGCCACCCAGACAGGGGGTTACTACGAGCAGTACTTC.

This clone was seen a handful of times. The rearrangement links TRBV29-1 to TRBJ2-5; the match to TRBD2 covers 9 bases. The CDR3 has 12 residues. The ends lost 3 bases at V and 5 bases at J; junction bases unmatched: 1. Germline loops: CDR1 SQVTM, CDR2 ANQGSEA. The CDR3 loop reads CSVEAGGETQYF. In DNA form, the CDR3 reads TGCAGCGTTGAGGCGGGAGGGGAGACCCAGTACTTC.

This clone has only a few counts. The chain couples TRBV30 to TRBJ1-1, with 9 bases aligning to TRBD1. CDR3 size: 12 residues. The V segment lost 2 bases and the J segment 7 bases; nucleotides outside the gene matches: 2. Germline lookup yields CDR1 GTSNPN and CDR2 SVGIG (reference sequence). The DNA for the CDR3 is TGTGCCTGGAGTTGGGGACAGGGTGAAGCTTTCTTT. It encodes CAWSWGQGEAFF. The complete variable domain, with remaining parts taken from reference TRBV30 and TRBJ1-1, reads SQTIHQWPATLVQPVGSPLSLECTVEGTSNPNLYWYRQAAGRGLQLLFYSVGIGQISSEVPQNLSASRPQDRQFILSSKKLLLSDSGFYLCAWSWGQGEAFFGQGTRLTVV.

This chain uses TRBV6-5 with TRBJ2-5, with D possibly being TRBD1 (6 bases). The germline CDR1 and CDR2 sequences are MNHEY and SVGAGI. The CDR3 runs 14 residues. The germline V and J ends were trimmed by 5 bases and 3 bases, with 13 bases remaining between them. The CDR3 here is CASSPGTLKETQYF. The CDR3 coding sequence is TGTGCCAGCAGTCCCGGGACACTTAAAGAGACCCAGTACTTC.

This chain connects TRBV7-8 to TRBJ2-3, with D possibly TRBD2 on 5 matching bases. Germline V gene lookup returns CDR1 SGHVS and CDR2 FQNEAQ. This CDR3 spans 17 amino acids. Trimming pared 5 bases from V and 7 bases from J, leaving 25 bases between. The CDR3 DNA reads TGTGCCAGCAGCCCACTAACTAGAGCCCTTTCTGGAAATACGCAGTATTTT. Translation: CASSPLTRALSGNTQYF.

The V and J genes are TRBV7-6 and TRBJ2-1, with 8 bases lining up with TRBD2. The trim removed 5 bases at V and 10 bases at J, leaving 16 bases unmatched. The CDR3 is 16 amino acids. Germline-derived CDR1 and CDR2 are SGHVS and FNYEAQ. This chain's CDR3 is CASSPTEREPLREQFF. DNA of the CDR3: TGTGCCAGCAGCCCGACGGAGCGGGAGCCTTTGAGGGAGCAGTTCTTC.

This clone was observed a few times. This chain links TRBV7-2 with TRBJ2-7; D might be TRBD1 (5 bases). The CDR3 runs 16 residues. V was clipped by 1 base and J by 3 bases, with 16 bases between them. The V gene's germline CDR1 is SGHTA and CDR2 FQGNSA. The CDR3, as DNA: TGTGCCAGCAGCTTAGTTCCGGACATTAAAATCTACGAGCAGTACTTC. It codes for CASSLVPDIKIYEQYF.

The chain couples TRBV28 to TRBJ2-7, with 11 positions matching TRBD1. V shed 5 bases, J shed 7 bases, and the junction held 10 bases outside the gene matches. The CDR3 runs 15 residues. Per germline, CDR1 MDHEN and CDR2 SYDVKM. As DNA, the CDR3 is TGTGCCAGCAGTACAGCCGGGACAGGGGGTTGGGAGCAGTACTTC. This translates into CASSTAGTGGWEQYF.

The chain carries TRBV19 and TRBJ1-5; D gene uncertain. The V end was cut by 2 bases, the J end by 2 bases, with 10 bases between. Germline-derived CDR1 and CDR2 are LNHDA and SQIVND (reference sequence). The CDR3 has 15 amino acids. The CDR3 DNA reads as TGTGCCAGTAGTATACTGACCGGGGGCAATCAGCCCCAGCATTTT. Residues: CASSILTGGNQPQHF.

The genes are TRBV30 and TRBJ1-1; D is perhaps TRBD1 (6 bases). Between the trimmed V and J ends, which lost 3 bases and 5 bases, there was a span of 10 bases. Germline V lookup: CDR1 GTSNPN, CDR2 SVGIG (reference sequence). The CDR3 is 12 residues long. CDR3 in amino acids: CAWREGGTEAFF. The CDR3 DNA is TGTGCCTGGAGGGAAGGGGGTACTGAAGCTTTCTTT.

The rearrangement links TRBV7-2 to TRBJ1-6, with 7 bases lining up with TRBD1. The CDR3 extends over 15 amino acids. J lost 7 bases, V lost 3 bases, and 6 bases had no gene match. Germline V CDR1 and CDR2: SGHTA, FQGNSA. The CDR3: CASSLGLTGNSPLHF. CDR3 coding DNA: TGTGCCAGCAGCTTGGGGCTGACAGGGAATTCACCCCTCCACTTT.

This chain links TRBV28 with TRBJ2-3; TRBD2 aligns across 10 bases. Germline V gene sequence: CDR1 MDHEN, CDR2 SYDVKM. Trimming took 4 bases from V and 14 from J; bases not matched to a gene: 24. The CDR3 has 18 amino acids. CDR3 nucleotides: TGTGCCAGCAGTTCTCCGAGAGGTGGTAGCGGGAGGAACTTCGCGGGGTATTTT. It specifies CASSSPRGGSGRNFAGYF.

CDR3 nucleotides: TGTGCCAGCAGCTTAGTGAATACTCCTGAAGCTTTCTTT. Amino acids: CASSLVNTPEAFF. The chain couples TRBV7-2 to TRBJ1-1; D is unclear. Germline V gene data show CDR1 as SGHTA and CDR2 as FQGNSA. Trimming removed 1 base from V and 6 bases from J, with 9 bases in between. This CDR3 region has 13 residues. The full variable domain, in which reference TRBV7-2 and TRBJ1-1 provide the parts outside the CDR3, is GAGVSQSPSNKVTEKGKDVELRCDPISGHTALYWYRQSLGQGLEFLIYFQGNSAPDKSGLPSDRFSAERTGGSVSTLTIQRTQQEDSAVYLCASSLVNTPEAFFGQGTRLTVV.

In its sample, this clone was seen once. The rearrangement uses TRBV5-4 and TRBJ2-2; 8 bases fit TRBD2. CDR1 and CDR2 from the germline V gene are SGHNT and YYREEE (reference sequence). This CDR3 is 16 amino acids long. The junction had 6 bases not matched to a gene; V was cut back by 3 bases and J by 2 bases. This CDR3 is CASSSVAGINTGELFF. CDR3 sequence (DNA): TGTGCCAGCAGCTCAGTAGCGGGAATAAACACCGGGGAGCTGTTTTTT.

The rearrangement uses TRBV28 and TRBJ1-4, with 9 bases matching TRBD1. The CDR3 totals 17 residues. CDR1 MDHEN and CDR2 SYDVKM come from the germline V gene. The ends lost 5 bases at V and 0 bases at J; junction bases unmatched: 7. CDR3 loop: CASSPPGQGPTNEKLFF. The DNA of the CDR3 is TGTGCCAGCAGTCCCCCGGGACAGGGTCCAACTAATGAAAAACTGTTTTTT.

This sequence joins TRBV30 and TRBJ1-2, with a weak D call TRBD1 (6 bases). CDR1 and CDR2 (germline): GTSNPN, SVGIG (reference sequence). Trimming pared 1 base from V and 2 bases from J, leaving 14 bases between. The CDR3 consists of 15 residues. This CDR3 reads CAWSATGQRNYGYTF. CDR3 DNA sequence: TGTGCCTGGAGTGCAACCGGACAGCGAAACTATGGCTACACCTTC.

This clone was seen only a few times. The rearrangement links TRBV2 to TRBJ1-2; D is uncertain. V was cut by 1 base and J by 3 bases, with 3 bases left in between. Germline lookup yields CDR1 SNHLY and CDR2 FYNNEI. The CDR3 is 12 amino acids. CDR3 in amino acids: CASSEGDYGYTF. DNA of the CDR3: TGTGCCAGCAGTGAAGGCGACTATGGCTACACCTTC.

The chain uses TRBV29-1 and TRBJ1-1; tentative D call: TRBD1 (6 bases). Trimming pared 3 bases from V and 2 bases from J, leaving 7 bases between. CDR3 size: 12 residues. Germline V gene data show CDR1 as SQVTM and CDR2 as ANQGSEA. CDR3 in DNA: TGCAGCGTTGAGGGACACAACACTGAAGCTTTCTTT. It yields the protein CSVEGHNTEAFF.

The chain combines TRBV5-1 with TRBJ1-2; D not resolved. CDR1 and CDR2 (germline): SGHRS, YFSETQ. CDR3 length equals 12 residues. The V gene lost 4 bases and the J gene lost 4 bases, with 8 bases spanning the gap. CDR3 coding DNA: TGCGCCAGCAGCGGAAACAGCTATGGCTACACCTTC. As protein: CASSGNSYGYTF.

This clone has just a few counts. The V gene is TRBV5-1, the J gene TRBJ2-3; D is unresolved. This CDR3 has 13 amino acids. Germline loops: CDR1 SGHRS, CDR2 YFSETQ. V dropped 5 bases and J dropped 4 bases, with 11 bases sitting between them. The CDR3 coding sequence is TGCGCCAGCAGGGCGGCCGAGGCAGATACGCAGTATTTT. This translates into CASRAAEADTQYF.

This chain links TRBV4-1 with TRBJ2-7; 10 bases match TRBD2. The length of the CDR3 is 18 residues. The V segment lost 2 bases and the J segment 0 bases; nucleotides outside the gene matches: 10. Germline V gene sequence: CDR1 MGHRA, CDR2 YSYEKL. CDR3 in DNA: TGCGCCAGCAGCCAAACACCGGGGACTAGCGTGAGCTCCTACGAGCAGTACTTC. Amino acid sequence: CASSQTPGTSVSSYEQYF.

The chain has TRBV7-2 and TRBJ2-7, with TRBD1 identical over 7 bases. J lost 1 base, V lost 1 base, and 7 bases had no gene match. The germline CDR1 and CDR2 sequences are SGHTA and FQGNSA. This CDR3 spans 16 amino acids. CDR3 DNA: TGTGCCAGCAGCTTAGGTATGGGACAGTTATCCTACGAGCAGTACTTC. This encodes CASSLGMGQLSYEQYF.

In this sample, this clone turned up once. J is TRBJ1-1 and V is TRBV27, with a possible D match to TRBD1 (5 bases). Germline V CDR1 and CDR2: MNHEY, SMNVEV (reference sequence). The length of the CDR3 is 15 residues. V was trimmed by 9 bases and J by 0 bases, leaving 17 bases between them. CDR3 loop: CASREGEGVNTEAFF. The CDR3 region has the DNA TGTGCCAGTCGCGAAGGGGAAGGTGTGAACACTGAAGCTTTCTTT.

V usage is TRBV9 and J usage is TRBJ2-1, with a tentative D call TRBD1 (7 bases). This CDR3 is 17 amino acids long. Germline CDR1 is SGDLS and CDR2 is YYNGEE. V dropped 0 bases and J dropped 8 bases, with 21 bases sitting between them. CDR3 protein: CASSVGWGQRGGDEQFF. CDR3 DNA sequence: TGTGCCAGCAGCGTAGGTTGGGGACAGAGGGGAGGCGATGAGCAGTTCTTC.

This sequence joins TRBV2 and TRBJ2-3; possibly TRBD2 for D (6 bases). Per the germline V gene, CDR1 is SNHLY and CDR2 is FYNNEI. Trimming shortened V by 6 bases and J by 4 bases, and 11 bases separated the two germline ends. The CDR3 loop spans 13 amino acids. The CDR3 here is CASSGTFADTQYF. CDR3 nucleotides: TGTGCCAGCAGCGGGACTTTTGCAGATACGCAGTATTTT.

V and J are TRBV5-4 and TRBJ2-7; 8 bases map to TRBD2. The CDR3 runs 14 residues. Germline V lookup: CDR1 SGHNT, CDR2 YYREEE (reference sequence). V was clipped by 3 bases and J by 6 bases; unmatched bases: 8. The CDR3 protein is CASSWGRGASEQYF. CDR3 nucleotide sequence: TGTGCCAGCAGCTGGGGGCGGGGGGCGAGCGAGCAGTACTTC.